This entry describes one TCR beta chain. What antigen it recognizes has not been identified. No base quality information exists; no much larger clone differs at one position. The sample is drawn from a study of T cells after yellow fever vaccination (dated by TCRdb to between 2018 and 2021). General notes on the study: The SMART-Seq v4 Ultra Low Input RNA kit was used to prepare libraries from fractions with low cell numbers. To follow T-cell clones before and after both primary and booster YFV17D yellow fever vaccination, bulk TCR alpha and beta repertoires underwent longitudinal sequencing. Two healthy male donors, one aged 18 to 30 and one aged 30 to 40 years, made up the cohort. Blood samples were taken at several timepoints before and after primary and secondary immunization, and bulk PBMC replicates and cell subsets were isolated.

After removal of 7 bases from V and 6 bases from J, the junction retains 6 bases not matched to a gene. CDR1 and CDR2 were assigned from the germline V gene as ENHRY and SYGVKD. The CDR3 holds 14 amino acids from the cysteine to the phenylalanine. Here the CDR3 DNA is all that survives: 42 bases in frame from base 1. Results the study describes overall, beyond this receptor: After the booster, most clones that had expanded after primary vaccination were detected again (around 97% of CD4 and 70% to 90% of CD8), suggesting broad maintenance of memory. A small fraction of clonotypes showed up in both the CD4 and CD8 compartments, probably as a result of convergent recombination. The study included only two donors, which limits how far the findings can be generalized. FACS-sorted repertoires could contain abundant contaminating clonotypes from the bulk population, so computational filtering was required. The secondary T-cell response was weaker than the primary response but faster, peaking on day 5 instead of day 15.

In light of the paper, this sample's treatment or condition label describes: live attenuated yellow fever vaccine strain. At each blood-draw timepoint, two biological replicates of bulk PBMCs were collected. PBMCs were isolated from peripheral blood using a standard Ficoll-Paque protocol. TriZol was used to extract RNA from bulk PBMCs, CD4 and CD8 fractions, and dextramer-positive and dextramer-negative fractions. Instrument on record: Illumina NovaSeq 6000. TCR cDNA was synthesized by 5'RACE template switching, which introduced a universal primer site and unique molecular identifiers. cDNA synthesis was primed from both the TCR alpha and TCR beta constant segments. Library amplification used two PCR steps, and the second PCR step added sample barcodes and sequencing adapters. Sequencing of libraries was done on Illumina HiSeq 2500 (2x100 bp) or NovaSeq (2x150 bp). The study's processing was this. Demultiplexing of reads and collapsing into UMI consensus sequences were performed with MIGEC, and V(D)J alignment was carried out with MiXCR. Vaccine-responding clonotypes were defined with edgeR using replicate PBMC samples, requiring FDR below 0.01 and a log2 fold change above 5 up to day 15. Each bulk clonotype was labeled CD4 or CD8 based on which sequenced repertoire, CD4 or CD8, contained the clonotype at higher abundance. TCRdb trimmed the raw reads at Q25, called clones with MiXCR and kept productive beta chains. Each record represents a unique CDR3 protein, reported with the most common genes and DNA among its rows. The V and J calls were determined by TCRdb, not by the authors. Across this sample there are just over 300,000 distinct CDR3 sequences, with roughly 3.5% seen only once. 20% to 30% of the sample is taken by the ten largest.

The clonotype originates from a man between 18 and 35 years old who received the YFV17D yellow fever vaccine. The sequences come from PBMCs, collected on the day of the yellow fever booster vaccination. In this chain, TRBV10-3 is recombined with TRBJ2-1, with 10 central nucleotides matching TRBD2. The DNA reads TGTGCCATCACGGAGCGGGGGGGCCTCAATGAGCAGTTCTTC. Its amino acids are CAITERGGLNEQFF.